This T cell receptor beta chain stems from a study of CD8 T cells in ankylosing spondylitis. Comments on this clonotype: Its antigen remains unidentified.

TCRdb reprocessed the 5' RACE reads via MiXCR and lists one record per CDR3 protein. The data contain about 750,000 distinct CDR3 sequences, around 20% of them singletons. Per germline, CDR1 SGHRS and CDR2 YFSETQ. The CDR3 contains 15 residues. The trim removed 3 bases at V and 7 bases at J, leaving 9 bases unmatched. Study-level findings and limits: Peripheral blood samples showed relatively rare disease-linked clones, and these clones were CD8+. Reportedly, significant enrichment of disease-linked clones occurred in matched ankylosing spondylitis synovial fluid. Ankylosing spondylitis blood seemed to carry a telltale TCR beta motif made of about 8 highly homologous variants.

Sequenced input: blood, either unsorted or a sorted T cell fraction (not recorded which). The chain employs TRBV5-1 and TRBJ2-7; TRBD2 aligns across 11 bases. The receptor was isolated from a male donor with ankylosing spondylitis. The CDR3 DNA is TGCGCCAGCAGCTCCTTTACTAGCGGGAGTACAGAGCAGTACTTC. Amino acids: CASSSFTSGSTEQYF.